These 2 T cell receptor beta chains were all obtained from the same sample, sequenced in a study of blood T cells in healthy people across ages. For the second PCR, which ran for about 7 to 11 cycles, a sample-barcoded 5' primer and a J-beta primer mix were used. One entry per CDR3 protein, called by TCRdb with MiXCR from the 5' RACE reads. The sample holds over a million distinct CDR3 sequences, roughly 59% seen once. The sequenced material came from blood. The source is a man aged 18 to 30 in good health.

V usage is TRBV12-3 or TRBV12-4 and J usage is TRBJ1-2; 9 bases line up with TRBD1. The length of the CDR3 is 15 residues. V shed 5 bases, J shed 4 bases, and the junction held 8 bases outside the gene matches. CDR3 sequence (DNA): TGTGCCAGCAGTCCCGGGACAGGGTCGCGCTATGGCTACACCTTC. Its translation is CASSPGTGSRYGYTF.

The rearrangement uses TRBV29-1 and TRBJ2-1; TRBD2 matches 8 bases. This CDR3 spans 15 amino acids. CDR1 and CDR2 (germline): SQVTM, ANQGSEA. The V and J ends lost 7 bases and 2 bases, in that order; junction bases with no gene match: 10. CDR3: CSAAAHGGAYNEQFF. The CDR3 DNA reads TGCAGCGCTGCGGCCCACGGGGGGGCCTACAATGAGCAGTTCTTC.